A selection of T cell receptor beta chains follows, all from one sample in a study of T cell responses to AZD1222 COVID-19 vaccine. The table came from immunoSEQ multiplex PCR; TCRdb's copy has only in-frame clones and leaves some out. The sample lists 150,000 to 160,000 clones, roughly nine tenths occurring once. The sequences come from peripheral blood, collected on day 0 of MenACWY control vaccination. Receptors originate from an adult in good health. Each CDR3 is given with its conserved first and last residue. A D gene is named only where the DNA matches it firmly. For some rows the clone size is stated as once, few or many, or as a class when expanded; others skip it.

j_gene: TRBJ2-7
len: 14
abundance: NA
d_gene: NA
v_gene: TRBV14
CDR3nt: TGTGCCAGCAGCCAAGACCCAGGTAGCCATGAGCAGTACTTC
CDR3aa: CASSQDPGSHEQYF

j_gene: TRBJ1-5
len: 14
abundance: NA
d_gene: TRBD1
v_gene: TRBV19
CDR3nt: TGTGCCAGTAGTACACAGGGGGCAATTCAGCCCCAGCATTTT
CDR3aa: CASSTQGAIQPQHF

j_gene: TRBJ2-3
len: 12
abundance: NA
d_gene: NA
v_gene: TRBV19
CDR3nt: TGTGCCAGTAGTATAACTAGTTCCGCGCAGTATTTT
CDR3aa: CASSITSSAQYF

j_gene: TRBJ2-5
len: 16
abundance: NA
d_gene: TRBD1
v_gene: TRBV24-1
CDR3nt: TGTGCCACCAGTGATGCGGGACAGGACCCTCAAGAGACCCAGTACTTC
CDR3aa: CATSDAGQDPQETQYF

j_gene: TRBJ1-1
len: 13
abundance: NA
d_gene: NA
v_gene: TRBV6-5
CDR3nt: TGTGCCAGCACTTGGGCCAGGAACACTGAAGCTTTCTTT
CDR3aa: CASTWARNTEAFF

j_gene: TRBJ2-6
len: 16
abundance: few
d_gene: NA
v_gene: TRBV18
CDR3nt: TGTGCCAGCTCACCACCGGACAGCTCTGGGGCCAACGTCCTGACTTTC
CDR3aa: CASSPPDSSGANVLTF

j_gene: TRBJ2-3
len: 13
abundance: NA
d_gene: NA
v_gene: TRBV12-3/TRBV12-4
CDR3nt: TGTGCCAGCACCTTGCGGGGTGCAGATACGCAGTATTTT
CDR3aa: CASTLRGADTQYF

j_gene: TRBJ2-3
len: 15
abundance: NA
d_gene: NA
v_gene: TRBV15
CDR3nt: TGTGCCACCAGCATCTGGGGGCAAAACACAGATACGCAGTATTTT
CDR3aa: CATSIWGQNTDTQYF

j_gene: TRBJ2-1
len: 14
abundance: once
d_gene: NA
v_gene: TRBV7-2
CDR3nt: TGTGCCAGCCGATACCAGAGCTCCTACAATGAGCAGTTCTTC
CDR3aa: CASRYQSSYNEQFF

j_gene: TRBJ1-3
len: 13
abundance: once
d_gene: NA
v_gene: TRBV11-2
CDR3nt: TGTGCCAGCTCTGGCAGCGACGGAAACACCATATATTTT
CDR3aa: CASSGSDGNTIYF

j_gene: TRBJ1-4
len: 14
abundance: NA
d_gene: NA
v_gene: TRBV28
CDR3nt: TGTGCCTCCTCAAAACCAGACCAGTATGAAAAACTGTTTTTT
CDR3aa: CASSKPDQYEKLFF

j_gene: TRBJ1-5
len: 12
abundance: NA
d_gene: NA
v_gene: TRBV19
CDR3nt: TGTGCCAGTGTCCGTGTTGGACAGCCCCAGCATTTT
CDR3aa: CASVRVGQPQHF

j_gene: TRBJ1-4
len: 15
abundance: NA
d_gene: TRBD1
v_gene: TRBV5-1
CDR3nt: TGCGCCAGCAGCCCCGGGACAGGGGGAACTGAAAAACTGTTTTTT
CDR3aa: CASSPGTGGTEKLFF

j_gene: TRBJ1-6
len: 16
abundance: NA
d_gene: TRBD1
v_gene: TRBV7-8
CDR3nt: TGTGCCAGCAGCTTAGCGCAGACAGGGCTTAATTCACCCCTCCACTTT
CDR3aa: CASSLAQTGLNSPLHF

j_gene: TRBJ2-2
len: 14
abundance: NA
d_gene: NA
v_gene: TRBV25-1
CDR3nt: TGTGCCAGCAGTGACCTAGCGAACACCGGGGAGCTGTTTTTT
CDR3aa: CASSDLANTGELFF

j_gene: TRBJ1-1
len: 14
abundance: NA
d_gene: NA
v_gene: TRBV27
CDR3nt: TGTGCCAGCAGGCCTACAGGGTTTAGCACTGAAGCTTTCTTT
CDR3aa: CASRPTGFSTEAFF

j_gene: TRBJ1-5
len: 16
abundance: NA
d_gene: NA
v_gene: TRBV6-1
CDR3nt: TGTGCCAGCAGTGAGCAACAGGGACTTAGCAATCAGCCCCAGCATTTT
CDR3aa: CASSEQQGLSNQPQHF

j_gene: TRBJ1-2
len: 13
abundance: NA
d_gene: TRBD1
v_gene: TRBV5-1
CDR3nt: TGCGCCAGCAGCTTGGACAGGGGGCTTGGCTACACCTTC
CDR3aa: CASSLDRGLGYTF

j_gene: TRBJ1-2
len: 14
abundance: NA
d_gene: TRBD1
v_gene: TRBV11-3
CDR3nt: TGTGCCAGCAGCGGGCGGACAGGTAGCTATGGCTACACCTTC
CDR3aa: CASSGRTGSYGYTF

j_gene: TRBJ1-4
len: 16
abundance: NA
d_gene: NA
v_gene: TRBV18
CDR3nt: TGTGCCAGCTCACAGGAAACAGGGACGGTTAATGAAAAACTGTTTTTT
CDR3aa: CASSQETGTVNEKLFF

j_gene: TRBJ2-7
len: 15
abundance: NA
d_gene: NA
v_gene: TRBV6-2/TRBV6-3
CDR3nt: TGTGCCAGCAGTTACTCGGCAGGGAGGATGGTGGAGCAGTACTTC
CDR3aa: CASSYSAGRMVEQYF

j_gene: TRBJ2-2
len: 15
abundance: NA
d_gene: NA
v_gene: TRBV28
CDR3nt: TGTGCCAGCAGGGGAATGGACAGAGACACCGGGGAGCTGTTTTTT
CDR3aa: CASRGMDRDTGELFF

j_gene: TRBJ2-7
len: 14
abundance: NA
d_gene: NA
v_gene: TRBV6-5
CDR3nt: TGTGCCAGCAGCCCCTCCGGGGTGGTAAGGGAGCAGTACTTC
CDR3aa: CASSPSGVVREQYF

j_gene: TRBJ1-1
len: 15
abundance: few
d_gene: NA
v_gene: TRBV11-3
CDR3nt: TGTGCCAGCACGCGCGGGGGATTTATGAACACTGAAGCTTTCTTT
CDR3aa: CASTRGGFMNTEAFF

j_gene: TRBJ1-1
len: 14
abundance: NA
d_gene: TRBD1
v_gene: TRBV5-1
CDR3nt: TGCGCCAGCAGCCAAGGGGGCTATGGCACTGAAGCTTTCTTT
CDR3aa: CASSQGGYGTEAFF

j_gene: TRBJ2-6
len: 17
abundance: NA
d_gene: NA
v_gene: TRBV5-6
CDR3nt: TGTGCCAGCAGCTTGAAAGCAGGTCTCTCTGGGGCCAACGTCCTGACTTTC
CDR3aa: CASSLKAGLSGANVLTF

j_gene: TRBJ1-6
len: 15
abundance: few
d_gene: NA
v_gene: TRBV4-3
CDR3nt: TGCGCCAGCAGCCTAGAGCAGATTCCCAATTCACCCCTCCACTTT
CDR3aa: CASSLEQIPNSPLHF

j_gene: TRBJ1-1
len: 12
abundance: NA
d_gene: NA
v_gene: TRBV3-1/TRBV3-2
CDR3nt: TGTGCCAGCAGCCAAGAAGGTGGTGAAGCTTTCTTT
CDR3aa: CASSQEGGEAFF

j_gene: TRBJ2-7
len: 16
abundance: NA
d_gene: TRBD2
v_gene: TRBV24-1
CDR3nt: TGTGCCACCAGTGAGGGTGTAGCGGGAGATACTTACGAGCAGTACTTC
CDR3aa: CATSEGVAGDTYEQYF

j_gene: TRBJ2-1
len: 11
abundance: NA
d_gene: NA
v_gene: TRBV12-3/TRBV12-4
CDR3nt: TGTGCCAGCAGTTTAAGGAATGAGCAGTTCTTC
CDR3aa: CASSLRNEQFF

j_gene: TRBJ1-3
len: 15
abundance: NA
d_gene: NA
v_gene: TRBV5-1
CDR3nt: TGCGCCAGCAGCTCGACTAGGGACTCTGGAAACACCATATATTTT
CDR3aa: CASSSTRDSGNTIYF

j_gene: TRBJ1-5
len: 15
abundance: NA
d_gene: TRBD1
v_gene: TRBV5-1
CDR3nt: TGCGCCAGCAGCTTAGCGACAGGGGGTGATCAGCCCCAGCATTTT
CDR3aa: CASSLATGGDQPQHF

j_gene: TRBJ1-5
len: 15
abundance: few
d_gene: TRBD1
v_gene: TRBV19
CDR3nt: TGTGCCAGTAGGCAGGACAGGAACATGGATCAGCCCCAGCATTTT
CDR3aa: CASRQDRNMDQPQHF

j_gene: TRBJ1-5
len: 14
abundance: NA
d_gene: NA
v_gene: TRBV19
CDR3nt: TGTGCCAGTAGTATCACCGGGTCCGATCAGCCCCAGCATTTT
CDR3aa: CASSITGSDQPQHF

j_gene: TRBJ1-4
len: 15
abundance: NA
d_gene: NA
v_gene: TRBV9
CDR3nt: TGTGCCAGCAGCGTAGCCGGGAACGCTAATGAAAAACTGTTTTTT
CDR3aa: CASSVAGNANEKLFF

j_gene: TRBJ1-1
len: 15
abundance: NA
d_gene: NA
v_gene: TRBV23-1
CDR3nt: TGCGCCAGCAGAAGGAGGCTTTTTTCGGGCACTGAAGCTTTCTTT
CDR3aa: CASRRRLFSGTEAFF

j_gene: TRBJ1-5
len: 16
abundance: NA
d_gene: TRBD1
v_gene: TRBV28
CDR3nt: TGTGCCAGCAGTTTAATGGGACAGGGAAGATATCAGCCCCAGCATTTT
CDR3aa: CASSLMGQGRYQPQHF

j_gene: TRBJ2-7
len: 13
abundance: NA
d_gene: NA
v_gene: TRBV7-2
CDR3nt: TGTGCCAGCAGCGTTAGGCAGTCCTACGAGCAGTACTTC
CDR3aa: CASSVRQSYEQYF

j_gene: TRBJ1-5
len: 18
abundance: few
d_gene: NA
v_gene: TRBV2
CDR3nt: TGTGCCAGCAGCGCCTCTGTCCCGGGGGGCGGTTTCAATCAGCCCCAGCATTTT
CDR3aa: CASSASVPGGGFNQPQHF

j_gene: TRBJ1-3
len: 15
abundance: once
d_gene: NA
v_gene: TRBV25-1
CDR3nt: TGTGCCAGCAGTGAATACGGGGAAACTGGAAACACCATATATTTT
CDR3aa: CASSEYGETGNTIYF

j_gene: TRBJ1-5
len: 14
abundance: once
d_gene: TRBD1
v_gene: TRBV10-2
CDR3nt: TGCGCCAGCAGGCGGCAGGGGGCAAATCAGCCCCAGCATTTT
CDR3aa: CASRRQGANQPQHF

j_gene: TRBJ2-1
len: 16
abundance: NA
d_gene: TRBD2
v_gene: TRBV5-1
CDR3nt: TGCGCCAGCAGCTTTACGGGAGGCTCGATCTACAATGAGCAGTTCTTC
CDR3aa: CASSFTGGSIYNEQFF

j_gene: TRBJ1-1
len: 14
abundance: NA
d_gene: NA
v_gene: TRBV5-5
CDR3nt: TGTGCCAGCAGCTCCTCGTCACAGAACACTGAAGCTTTCTTT
CDR3aa: CASSSSSQNTEAFF

j_gene: TRBJ2-7
len: 15
abundance: NA
d_gene: TRBD2
v_gene: TRBV5-1
CDR3nt: TGCGCCAGCAGCACGGGACTAGCGGGAGTCTTCGAGCAGTACTTC
CDR3aa: CASSTGLAGVFEQYF

j_gene: TRBJ1-3
len: 14
abundance: NA
d_gene: NA
v_gene: TRBV27
CDR3nt: TGTGCCAGCAGCGGAAGCCTCTCTGGAAACACCATATATTTT
CDR3aa: CASSGSLSGNTIYF

j_gene: TRBJ2-2
len: 14
abundance: NA
d_gene: NA
v_gene: TRBV6-1
CDR3nt: TGTGCCAGCAGTGAAGGTCCCGGTCCCGGGGAGCTGTTTTTT
CDR3aa: CASSEGPGPGELFF

j_gene: TRBJ2-2
len: 13
abundance: NA
d_gene: NA
v_gene: TRBV5-1
CDR3nt: TGCGCCAGCAGCTTGGCCAGCCGGGAGGAGCTGTTTTTT
CDR3aa: CASSLASREELFF

j_gene: TRBJ2-1
len: 15
abundance: NA
d_gene: NA
v_gene: TRBV11-2
CDR3nt: TGTGCCAGCAGCTCCCGACAGGATACCGGTCACCGTACGTTCTTC
CDR3aa: CASSSRQDTGHRTFF

j_gene: TRBJ1-1
len: 17
abundance: NA
d_gene: NA
v_gene: TRBV3-1/TRBV3-2
CDR3nt: TGTGCCAGCAGCCAAGAAGAACACCATCTCATGAACACTGAAGCTTTCTTT
CDR3aa: CASSQEEHHLMNTEAFF

j_gene: TRBJ1-2
len: 15
abundance: few
d_gene: TRBD1
v_gene: TRBV9
CDR3nt: TGTGCCAGCAGCTACCGCGCGGGACAGGGGTTTGGCTACACCTTC
CDR3aa: CASSYRAGQGFGYTF

j_gene: TRBJ2-3
len: 16
abundance: once
d_gene: NA
v_gene: TRBV5-6
CDR3nt: TGTGCCAGCAGCTTTGGGCGCGGGCCGAGCACAGATACGCAGTATTTT
CDR3aa: CASSFGRGPSTDTQYF

j_gene: TRBJ1-6
len: 13
abundance: NA
d_gene: TRBD1
v_gene: TRBV30
CDR3nt: TGTGCCTGGGACAGGGCCTATAATTCACCCCTCCACTTT
CDR3aa: CAWDRAYNSPLHF

j_gene: TRBJ2-1
len: 15
abundance: few
d_gene: TRBD1
v_gene: TRBV5-1
CDR3nt: TGCGCCAGCAGCTTCGCAGGGGGCTCAGGAAATGAGCAGTTCTTC
CDR3aa: CASSFAGGSGNEQFF

j_gene: TRBJ2-1
len: 16
abundance: NA
d_gene: NA
v_gene: TRBV7-9
CDR3nt: TGTGCCAGCAGCTTAGGCGTTTGGGGCGAGAAAAATGAGCAGTTCTTC
CDR3aa: CASSLGVWGEKNEQFF

j_gene: TRBJ1-5
len: 15
abundance: NA
d_gene: NA
v_gene: TRBV28
CDR3nt: TGTGCCAGCAGTTTAATTATAGGGGGGAGGGAGCCCCAGCATTTT
CDR3aa: CASSLIIGGREPQHF

j_gene: TRBJ1-6
len: 14
abundance: few
d_gene: TRBD1
v_gene: TRBV6-5
CDR3nt: TGTGCCAGCAGCCGCACAGGGGTGAATTCACCCCTCCACTTT
CDR3aa: CASSRTGVNSPLHF

j_gene: TRBJ2-2
len: 17
abundance: NA
d_gene: TRBD2
v_gene: TRBV7-2
CDR3nt: TGTGCCAGCAGCTTCTGGGTAGCGGGAGGGCTCACCGGGGAGCTGTTTTTT
CDR3aa: CASSFWVAGGLTGELFF

j_gene: TRBJ2-3
len: 13
abundance: NA
d_gene: NA
v_gene: TRBV5-5
CDR3nt: TGTGCCAGCAGCTTGGCCAGCACAGATACGCAGTATTTT
CDR3aa: CASSLASTDTQYF

j_gene: TRBJ2-1
len: 12
abundance: NA
d_gene: NA
v_gene: TRBV5-1
CDR3nt: TGCGCCAGCAGCTTGGAGCTGGGCTATAGGTTCTTC
CDR3aa: CASSLELGYRFF

j_gene: TRBJ1-2
len: 17
abundance: NA
d_gene: NA
v_gene: TRBV21-1
CDR3nt: TGTGCCAGCAGCAAAGCGCTCACAGCAGGAGCTAACTATGGCTACACCTTC
CDR3aa: CASSKALTAGANYGYTF